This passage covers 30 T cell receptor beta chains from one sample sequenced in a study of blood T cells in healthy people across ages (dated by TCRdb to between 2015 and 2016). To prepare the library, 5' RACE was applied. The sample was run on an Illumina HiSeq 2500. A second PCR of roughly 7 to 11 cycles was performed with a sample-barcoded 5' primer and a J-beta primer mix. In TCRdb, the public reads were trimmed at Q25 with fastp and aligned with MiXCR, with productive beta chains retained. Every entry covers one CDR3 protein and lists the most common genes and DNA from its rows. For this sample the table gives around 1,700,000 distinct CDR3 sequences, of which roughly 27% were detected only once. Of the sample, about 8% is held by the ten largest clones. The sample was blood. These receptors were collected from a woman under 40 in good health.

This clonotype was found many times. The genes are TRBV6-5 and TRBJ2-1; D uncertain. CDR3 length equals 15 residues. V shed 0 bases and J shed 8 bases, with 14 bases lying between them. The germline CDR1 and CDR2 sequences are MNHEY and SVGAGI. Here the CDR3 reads CASSYSANIGHEQFF. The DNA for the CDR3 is TGTGCCAGCAGTTACTCGGCGAATATTGGGCATGAGCAGTTCTTC.

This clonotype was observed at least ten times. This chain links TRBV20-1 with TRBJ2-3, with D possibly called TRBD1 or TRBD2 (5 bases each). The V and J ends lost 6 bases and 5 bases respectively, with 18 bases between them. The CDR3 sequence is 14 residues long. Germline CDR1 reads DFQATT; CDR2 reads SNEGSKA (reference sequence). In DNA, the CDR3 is TGCAGTGCACCCCTCGGGGCAGGGAAAGATACGCAGTATTTT. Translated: CSAPLGAGKDTQYF.

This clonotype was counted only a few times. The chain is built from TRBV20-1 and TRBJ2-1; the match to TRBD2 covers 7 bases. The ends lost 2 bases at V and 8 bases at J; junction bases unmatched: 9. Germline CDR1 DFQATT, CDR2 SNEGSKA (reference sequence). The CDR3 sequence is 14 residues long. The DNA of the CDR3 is TGCAGTGCTAGACCCAGCGGAACTAGCGATGAGCAGTTCTTC. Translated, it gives CSARPSGTSDEQFF.

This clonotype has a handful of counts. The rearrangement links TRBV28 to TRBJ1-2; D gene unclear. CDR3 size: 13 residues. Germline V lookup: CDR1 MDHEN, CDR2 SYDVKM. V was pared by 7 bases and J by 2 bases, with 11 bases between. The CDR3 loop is CASIGRANYGYTF. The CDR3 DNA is TGTGCCAGCATTGGGAGGGCAAACTATGGCTACACCTTC.

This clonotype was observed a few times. The CDR3 protein is CASGEGFKAGYTF. CDR3 nucleotides: TGTGCTAGTGGCGAGGGCTTCAAGGCCGGCTACACCTTC. The genes are TRBV12-5 and TRBJ1-2; D is ambiguous. There are 13 residues in the CDR3. Germline loops: CDR1 LGHNT, CDR2 FRNRAP. The germline V and J ends were trimmed by 6 bases and 8 bases, with 16 bases remaining between them.

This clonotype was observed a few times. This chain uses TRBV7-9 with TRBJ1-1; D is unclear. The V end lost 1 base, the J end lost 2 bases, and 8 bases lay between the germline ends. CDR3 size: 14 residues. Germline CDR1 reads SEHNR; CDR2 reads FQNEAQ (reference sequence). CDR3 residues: CASSLGARNTEAFF. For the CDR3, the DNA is TGTGCCAGCAGCTTAGGGGCGCGCAACACTGAAGCTTTCTTT.

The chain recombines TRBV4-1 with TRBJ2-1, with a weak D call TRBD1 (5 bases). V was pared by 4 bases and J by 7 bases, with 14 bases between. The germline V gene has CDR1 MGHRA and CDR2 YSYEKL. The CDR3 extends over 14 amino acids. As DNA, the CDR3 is TGCGCCAGCAGCCCCCTCTCCAGGGTGAATGAGCAGTTCTTC. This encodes CASSPLSRVNEQFF.

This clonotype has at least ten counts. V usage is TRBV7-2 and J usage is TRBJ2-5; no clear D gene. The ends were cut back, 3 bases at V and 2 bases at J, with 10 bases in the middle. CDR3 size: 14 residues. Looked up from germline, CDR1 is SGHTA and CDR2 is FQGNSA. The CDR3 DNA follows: TGTGCCAGCAGCTTTGGGCGGTTACAAGAGACCCAGTACTTC. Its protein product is CASSFGRLQETQYF.

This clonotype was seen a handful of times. The CDR3 reads CASSFSESYEQYF. The CDR3 DNA reads as TGTGCCAGCAGTTTCTCCGAGTCCTACGAGCAGTACTTC. The chain carries TRBV27 and TRBJ2-7; no clear D. Trimming left V 3 bases short and J 1 base short, with 7 bases between. This CDR3 has 13 amino acids. The germline V gene encodes CDR1 MNHEY and CDR2 SMNVEV (reference sequence).

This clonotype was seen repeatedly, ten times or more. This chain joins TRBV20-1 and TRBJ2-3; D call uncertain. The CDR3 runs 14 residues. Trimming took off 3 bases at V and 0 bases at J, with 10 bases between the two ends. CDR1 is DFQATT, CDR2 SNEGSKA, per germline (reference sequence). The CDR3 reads CSARVPVSTDTQYF. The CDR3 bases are TGCAGTGCTAGGGTGCCAGTTAGCACAGATACGCAGTATTTT.

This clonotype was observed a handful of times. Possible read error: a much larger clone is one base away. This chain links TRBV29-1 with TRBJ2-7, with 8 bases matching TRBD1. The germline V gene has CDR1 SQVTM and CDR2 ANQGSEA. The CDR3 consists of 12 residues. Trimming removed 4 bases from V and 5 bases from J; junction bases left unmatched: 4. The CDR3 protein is CSVVTTGDEQYF. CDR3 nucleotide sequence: TGCAGCGTTGTGACGACAGGGGACGAGCAGTACTTC.

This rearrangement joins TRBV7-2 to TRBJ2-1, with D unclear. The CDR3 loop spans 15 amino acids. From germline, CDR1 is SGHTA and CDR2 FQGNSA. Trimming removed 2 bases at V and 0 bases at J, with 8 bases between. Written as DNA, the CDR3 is TGTGCCAGCAGCTTATGGTCGTTCTCCTACAATGAGCAGTTCTTC. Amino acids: CASSLWSFSYNEQFF.

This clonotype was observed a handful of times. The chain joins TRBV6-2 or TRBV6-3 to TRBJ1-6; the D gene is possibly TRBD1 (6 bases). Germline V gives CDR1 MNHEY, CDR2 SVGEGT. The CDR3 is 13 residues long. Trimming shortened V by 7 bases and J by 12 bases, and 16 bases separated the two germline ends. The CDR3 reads CASTGTPLLPLHF. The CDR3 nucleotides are TGTGCCAGCACCGGGACACCACTTTTACCCCTCCACTTT.

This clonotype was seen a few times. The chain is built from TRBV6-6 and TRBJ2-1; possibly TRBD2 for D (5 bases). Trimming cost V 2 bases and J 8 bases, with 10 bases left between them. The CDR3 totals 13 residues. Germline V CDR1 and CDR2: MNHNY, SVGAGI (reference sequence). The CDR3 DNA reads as TGTGCCAGCAGTTACAGTGGTAGCGATGAGCAGTTCTTC. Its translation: CASSYSGSDEQFF.

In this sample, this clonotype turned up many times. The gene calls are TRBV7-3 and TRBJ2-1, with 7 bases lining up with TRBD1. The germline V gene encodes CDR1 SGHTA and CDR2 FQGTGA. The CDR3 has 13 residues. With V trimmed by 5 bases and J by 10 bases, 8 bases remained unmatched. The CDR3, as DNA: TGTGCCAGCAGCATAGGACAGGCTTGGGAGCAGTTCTTC. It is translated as CASSIGQAWEQFF.

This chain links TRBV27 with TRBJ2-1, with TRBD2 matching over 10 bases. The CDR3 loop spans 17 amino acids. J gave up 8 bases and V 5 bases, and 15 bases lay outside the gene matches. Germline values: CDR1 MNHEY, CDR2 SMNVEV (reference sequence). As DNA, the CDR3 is TGTGCCAGCAGTCCGACAGGGTCTAGCGGGAGCGGGCATGAGCAGTTCTTC. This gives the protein CASSPTGSSGSGHEQFF.

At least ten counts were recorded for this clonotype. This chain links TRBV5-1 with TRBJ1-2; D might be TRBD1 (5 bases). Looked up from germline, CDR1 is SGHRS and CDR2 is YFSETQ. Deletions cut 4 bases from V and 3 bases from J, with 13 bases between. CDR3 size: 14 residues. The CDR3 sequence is CASSLLGGDYGYTF. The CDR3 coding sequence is TGCGCCAGCAGCCTGCTGGGGGGGGACTATGGCTACACCTTC. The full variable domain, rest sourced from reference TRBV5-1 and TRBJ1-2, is KAGVTQTPRYLIKTRGQQVTLSCSPISGHRSVSWYQQTPGQGLQFLFEYFSETQRNKGNFPGRFSGRQFSNSRSEMNVSTLELGDSALYLCASSLLGGDYGYTFGSGTRLTVV.

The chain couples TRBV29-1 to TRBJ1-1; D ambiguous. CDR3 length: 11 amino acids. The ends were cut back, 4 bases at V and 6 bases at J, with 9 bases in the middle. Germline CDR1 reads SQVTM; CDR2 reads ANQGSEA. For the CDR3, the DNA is TGCAGCGTTGGAATTGGCGCTGAAGCTTTCTTT. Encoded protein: CSVGIGAEAFF.

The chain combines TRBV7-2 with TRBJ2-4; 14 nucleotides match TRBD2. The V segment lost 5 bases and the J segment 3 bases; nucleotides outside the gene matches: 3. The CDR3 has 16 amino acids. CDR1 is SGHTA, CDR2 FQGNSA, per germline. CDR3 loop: CASSPGLAGDKNIQYF. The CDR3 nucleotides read TGTGCCAGCAGCCCGGGACTAGCGGGGGACAAAAACATTCAGTACTTC.

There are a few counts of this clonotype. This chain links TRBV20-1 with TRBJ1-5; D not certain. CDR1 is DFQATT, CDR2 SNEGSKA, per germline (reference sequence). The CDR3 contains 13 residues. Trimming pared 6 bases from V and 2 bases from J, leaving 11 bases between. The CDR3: CSASRDGNQPQHF. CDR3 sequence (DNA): TGCAGTGCGTCTAGGGATGGCAATCAGCCCCAGCATTTT.

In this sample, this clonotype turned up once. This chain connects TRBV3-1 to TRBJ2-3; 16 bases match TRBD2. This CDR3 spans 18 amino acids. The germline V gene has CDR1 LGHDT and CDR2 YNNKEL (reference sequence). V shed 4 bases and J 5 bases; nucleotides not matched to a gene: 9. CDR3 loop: CASSLGTSGGAVGDTQYF. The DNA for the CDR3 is TGTGCCAGCAGCCTGGGGACTAGCGGGGGGGCGGTAGGAGATACGCAGTATTTT.

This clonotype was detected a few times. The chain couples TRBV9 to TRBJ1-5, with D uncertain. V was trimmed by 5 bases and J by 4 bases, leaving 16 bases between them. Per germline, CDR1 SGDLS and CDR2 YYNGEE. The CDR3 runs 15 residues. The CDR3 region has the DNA TGTGCCAGCAGTGCAGGAGATAGGCGGAATCAGCCCCAGCATTTT. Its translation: CASSAGDRRNQPQHF.

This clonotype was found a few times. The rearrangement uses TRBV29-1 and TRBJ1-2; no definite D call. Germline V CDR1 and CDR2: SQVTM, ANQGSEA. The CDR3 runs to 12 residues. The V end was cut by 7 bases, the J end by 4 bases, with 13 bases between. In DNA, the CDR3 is TGCAGCGGAGCAGGAGGGATCTATGGCTACACCTTC. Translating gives CSGAGGIYGYTF.

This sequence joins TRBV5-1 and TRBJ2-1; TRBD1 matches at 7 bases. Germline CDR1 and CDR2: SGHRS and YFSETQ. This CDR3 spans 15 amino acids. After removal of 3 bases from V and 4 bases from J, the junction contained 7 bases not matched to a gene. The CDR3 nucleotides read TGCGCCAGCAGCTCGTACAGGGGACCATACAATGAGCAGTTCTTC. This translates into CASSSYRGPYNEQFF.

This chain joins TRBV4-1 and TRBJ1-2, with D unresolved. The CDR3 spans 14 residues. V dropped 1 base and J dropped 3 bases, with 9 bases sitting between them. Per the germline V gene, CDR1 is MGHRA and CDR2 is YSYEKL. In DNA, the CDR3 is TGCGCCAGCAGCCAAGCTGTGTGGGACTATGGCTACACCTTC. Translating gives CASSQAVWDYGYTF.

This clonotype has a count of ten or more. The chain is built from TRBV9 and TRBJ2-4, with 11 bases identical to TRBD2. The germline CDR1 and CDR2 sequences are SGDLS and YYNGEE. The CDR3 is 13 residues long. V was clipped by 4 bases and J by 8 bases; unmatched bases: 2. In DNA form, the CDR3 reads TGTGCCAGCAGCTCTAGCGGGAGGCACATTCAGTACTTC. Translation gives CASSSSGRHIQYF.

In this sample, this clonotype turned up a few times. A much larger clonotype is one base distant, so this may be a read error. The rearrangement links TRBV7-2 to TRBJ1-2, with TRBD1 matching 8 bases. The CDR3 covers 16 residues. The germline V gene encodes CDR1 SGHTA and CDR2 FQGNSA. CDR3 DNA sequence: TGTGCCAGCAGCTTAATCAGGGGGCGCCCACTCTATGGCTACATCTTC. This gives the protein CASSLIRGRPLYGYIF.

The DNA of the CDR3 is TGTGCCAGCGGGTGGTTTAGGGGGCGCAATGAGCAGTACTTC. Residues: CASGWFRGRNEQYF. The V call is TRBV7-9, the J call TRBJ2-7, with 7 nucleotides matching TRBD1. The CDR3 consists of 14 residues. Germline CDR1 and CDR2: SEHNR and FQNEAQ (reference sequence). The V and J ends lost 8 bases and 7 bases, in that order; junction bases with no gene match: 14.

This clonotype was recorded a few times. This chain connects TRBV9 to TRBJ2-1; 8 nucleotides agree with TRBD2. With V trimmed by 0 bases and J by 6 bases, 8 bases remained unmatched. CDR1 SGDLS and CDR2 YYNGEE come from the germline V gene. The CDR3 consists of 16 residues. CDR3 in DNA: TGTGCCAGCAGCGTAGAGGCGGGGGGCCCCTTCAATGAGCAGTTCTTC. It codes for CASSVEAGGPFNEQFF.

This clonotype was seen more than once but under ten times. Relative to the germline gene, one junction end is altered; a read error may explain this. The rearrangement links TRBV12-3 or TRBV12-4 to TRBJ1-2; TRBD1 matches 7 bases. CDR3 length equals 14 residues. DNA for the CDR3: TGTGCCAACAGTCGGGACAGAACCCCCTATGGCTACACCTTC. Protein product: CANSRDRTPYGYTF.